One and the same sample provided the 29 T cell receptor beta chains below, sequenced in a study of early T cells in non-severe SARS-CoV-2 infection. TCRdb re-analysed the 5' RACE reads in MiXCR, keeping a single row per CDR3 protein. The profile shows 40,000 to 50,000 distinct CDR3 sequences, approximately 13% of them singletons. Sequencing used whole blood. These receptors originate from an adult who was a healthcare worker with PCR-confirmed SARS-CoV-2 infection or an uninfected control (not recorded which).

This clonotype was observed at least ten times. The genes are TRBV28 and TRBJ2-3, with 7 nucleotides matching TRBD1. J gave up 2 bases and V 6 bases, and 5 bases lay outside the gene matches. CDR1 and CDR2 from the germline V gene are MDHEN and SYDVKM. The CDR3 covers 14 residues. The CDR3 nucleotides read TGTGCCAGCAGGAGGGACAGCCCCACAGATACGCAGTATTTT. This gives the protein CASRRDSPTDTQYF.

This clonotype appeared many times. This chain connects TRBV2 to TRBJ1-5, with a weak D call TRBD1 (6 bases). V was clipped by 7 bases and J by 5 bases, with 9 bases between them. Germline assignment: CDR1 SNHLY and CDR2 FYNNEI. CDR3 length: 12 residues. The CDR3 sequence is CASTGVDQPQHF. CDR3 DNA: TGTGCCAGCACAGGGGTGGATCAGCCCCAGCATTTT.

This clonotype was counted between two and nine times. CDR3 coding DNA: TGCAGCGCCATTAGAGGAGCGGATGAAAAACTGTTTTTT. Encoded protein: CSAIRGADEKLFF. The chain couples TRBV29-1 to TRBJ1-4, with no clear D. The germline gives CDR1 SQVTM, CDR2 ANQGSEA. The ends were cut back, 7 bases at V and 6 bases at J, with 15 bases in the middle. CDR3 length: 13 amino acids.

There are many counts of this clonotype. The V and J genes are TRBV12-3 or TRBV12-4 and TRBJ1-2; D possibly corresponds to TRBD1 (5 bases). The ends were cut back, 4 bases at V and 4 bases at J, with 22 bases in the middle. CDR3 length equals 17 residues. The CDR3 protein is CASSSYTRGRGGYGYTF. DNA of the CDR3: TGTGCCAGCAGTTCATACACTCGGGGAAGGGGAGGCTATGGCTACACCTTC.

The chain recombines TRBV6-6 with TRBJ2-1, with 13 bases that match TRBD2. V shed 6 bases, J shed 4 bases, and the junction held 18 bases outside the gene matches. This CDR3 region has 20 residues. Germline-derived CDR1 and CDR2 are MNHNY and SVGAGI (reference sequence). CDR3: CASSPAGTSGTRSKYNEQFF. CDR3 sequence (DNA): TGTGCCAGCAGCCCAGCCGGGACTAGCGGGACCAGATCTAAGTACAATGAGCAGTTCTTC.

The rearrangement joins TRBV7-9 to TRBJ1-6, with 7 bases lining up with TRBD1. V lost 5 bases, J lost 10 bases, and 14 bases stayed unmatched. CDR1 and CDR2 from the germline V gene are SEHNR and FQNEAQ (reference sequence). CDR3 length: 16 amino acids. The CDR3 DNA is TGTGCCAGCAGCCTCCCACTGACAGGGAGTGTATCACCCCTCCACTTT. Translated: CASSLPLTGSVSPLHF.

With regard to this clonotype: At one end the junction does not follow the germline gene, possibly because of a read error. The rearrangement uses TRBV19 and TRBJ2-3; tentatively, D is TRBD2 (6 bases). The CDR3 is 17 amino acids. Germline lookup yields CDR1 LNHDA and CDR2 SQIVND (reference sequence). CDR3 loop: CASGITMGGISTDTQYF. The DNA for the CDR3 is TGTGCCAGTGGTATAACCATGGGAGGAATTAGCACAGATACGCAGTATTTT.

The chain joins TRBV20-1 to TRBJ1-2; TRBD1 is a possible D gene (5 bases). V lost 0 bases, J lost 1 base, and 15 bases lay in between. CDR1 is DFQATT and CDR2 is SNEGSKA in the germline V gene (reference sequence). CDR3 length: 16 amino acids. The CDR3 region is CSARDDDSSFNYGYTF. CDR3 bases: TGCAGTGCTAGAGATGACGACAGCAGTTTTAACTATGGCTACACCTTC.

J is TRBJ1-1 and V is TRBV6-5; D ambiguous. Deletions cut 6 bases from V and 1 base from J, with 12 bases between. Per germline, CDR1 MNHEY and CDR2 SVGAGI. The CDR3 has 14 residues. CDR3 coding DNA: TGTGCCAGCAGGGTGGGCTTAGGGAACACTGAAGCTTTCTTT. Protein sequence: CASRVGLGNTEAFF.

This clonotype came up many times. The chain couples TRBV29-1 to TRBJ1-2; no clear D gene. Germline lookup yields CDR1 SQVTM and CDR2 ANQGSEA. V was clipped by 7 bases and J by 0 bases, with 9 bases between them. CDR3 length: 12 amino acids. This CDR3 reads CSGWRSNYGYTF. The CDR3 DNA follows: TGCAGCGGCTGGCGTTCTAACTATGGCTACACCTTC.

This sequence joins TRBV3-1 and TRBJ2-7; D is possibly TRBD1 or TRBD2 (6 bases each). The CDR3 is 15 amino acids. V dropped 0 bases and J dropped 2 bases, with 11 bases sitting between them. Looked up from germline, CDR1 is LGHDT and CDR2 is YNNKEL (reference sequence). The CDR3 nucleotides are TGTGCCAGCAGCCAAGAGGGGGGCCCCCCCTACGAGCAGTACTTC. Translated, it gives CASSQEGGPPYEQYF.

This clonotype was picked up a small number of times. The rearrangement joins TRBV6-6 to TRBJ1-1; D is unresolved. This CDR3 spans 11 amino acids. CDR1 is MNHNY and CDR2 is SVGAGI in the germline V gene (reference sequence). Trimming took 4 bases from V and 5 from J, leaving 5 bases between them. The CDR3 sequence is CASSWLTEAFF. CDR3 coding DNA: TGTGCCAGCAGTTGGTTGACTGAAGCTTTCTTT.

This clonotype was found many times. The rearrangement joins TRBV7-8 to TRBJ1-4, with D uncertain. Germline CDR1 reads SGHVS; CDR2 reads FQNEAQ. The germline V and J ends were trimmed by 1 base and 4 bases, with 4 bases remaining between them. CDR3 length: 13 amino acids. CDR3 loop: CASSLVGNEKLFF. In DNA form, the CDR3 reads TGTGCCAGCAGCTTAGTGGGTAATGAAAAACTGTTTTTT.

This clonotype was seen ten or more times. The gene calls are TRBV4-1 and TRBJ2-7, with TRBD2 identical over 10 bases. The length of the CDR3 is 15 residues. Losses at the gene ends were 1 base for V and 2 bases for J; bases not matched to a gene: 2. Germline V gives CDR1 MGHRA, CDR2 YSYEKL. CDR3 sequence reads: CASSQVGLATYEQYF. DNA of the CDR3: TGCGCCAGCAGCCAAGTGGGACTAGCGACCTACGAGCAGTACTTC.

This clonotype was counted only a few times. This chain links TRBV6-1 with TRBJ2-6; D is uncertain. This CDR3 contains 15 residues. V was pared by 7 bases and J by 0 bases, with 10 bases between. The germline V gene has CDR1 MNHNS and CDR2 SASEGT. In nucleotides, the CDR3 is TGTGCCAGCAATTCTTACAGCTCTGGGGCCAACGTCCTGACTTTC. Its protein is CASNSYSSGANVLTF.

The chain is built from TRBV4-2 and TRBJ1-1; D perhaps matches TRBD1 (6 bases). There are 15 residues in the CDR3. Germline assignment: CDR1 LGHNA and CDR2 YNFKEQ. V was pared by 4 bases and J by 0 bases, with 12 bases between. As DNA, the CDR3 is TGTGCCAGCAGCCCTTGGACAGAAATGAACACTGAAGCTTTCTTT. It yields the protein CASSPWTEMNTEAFF.

Ten or more counts support this clonotype. The chain couples TRBV28 to TRBJ2-7; D is unclear. The length of the CDR3 is 13 residues. Trimming removed 6 bases from V and 2 bases from J, with 11 bases in between. Germline values: CDR1 MDHEN, CDR2 SYDVKM. The chain's CDR3 is CASSLAATYEQYF. The CDR3 DNA reads TGTGCCAGCAGCCTGGCAGCCACCTACGAGCAGTACTTC.

This clonotype was observed at least ten times. In nucleotides, the CDR3 is TGCAGTGCTAGACCGCCAGGACTAGCGGACACCGGGGAGCTGTTTTTT. Its translation is CSARPPGLADTGELFF. The rearrangement links TRBV20-1 to TRBJ2-2, with 10 bases matching TRBD2. CDR1 and CDR2 from the germline V gene are DFQATT and SNEGSKA (reference sequence). V was clipped by 2 bases and J by 3 bases; unmatched bases: 6. This CDR3 contains 16 residues.

This clonotype has a handful of counts. The chain carries TRBV20-1 and TRBJ1-6; D is undetermined. V dropped 8 bases and J dropped 6 bases, with 17 bases sitting between them. Per germline, CDR1 DFQATT and CDR2 SNEGSKA (reference sequence). The CDR3 is 14 residues long. CDR3 sequence reads: CSIKRPSSNSPLHF. The DNA for the CDR3 is TGCAGTATAAAACGACCAAGCAGTAATTCACCCCTCCACTTT.

This clonotype occurred many times. J is TRBJ1-2 and V is TRBV6-5, with D hard to call. V lost 6 bases and J 7 bases, leaving 21 bases between the germline ends. CDR3 length: 15 amino acids. Germline V CDR1 and CDR2: MNHEY, SVGAGI. The CDR3 DNA reads TGTGCCAGCAGGCCCAAAGGCTTGGGCCTGGGTGGCTACACCTTC. It is translated as CASRPKGLGLGGYTF.

This clonotype was observed a few times. The chain links TRBV20-1 to TRBJ2-3; D is ambiguous. Germline-derived CDR1 and CDR2 are DFQATT and SNEGSKA (reference sequence). V was shortened by 6 bases and J by 3 bases, with 16 bases between the two germline ends. The CDR3 is made up of 14 amino acids. CDR3 DNA: TGCAGTGCCCCCCCCGCTGATGGTACAGATACGCAGTATTTT. It codes for CSAPPADGTDTQYF.

The chain has TRBV7-9 and TRBJ2-2, with D possibly being TRBD2 (6 bases). CDR3 length: 15 residues. Germline-derived CDR1 and CDR2 are SEHNR and FQNEAQ (reference sequence). V lost 5 bases and J lost 4, with 14 bases in between. CDR3 sequence: CASSPRSGVTGELFF. The CDR3 DNA sequence: TGTGCCAGCAGCCCCAGGTCGGGGGTCACCGGGGAGCTGTTTTTT. The entire variable domain, with the rest obtained from reference TRBV7-9 and TRBJ2-2, is as follows: DTGVSQNPRHKITKRGQNVTFRCDPISEHNRLYWYRQTLGQGPEFLTYFQNEAQLEKSRLLSDRFSAERPKGSFSTLEIQRTEQGDSAMYLCASSPRSGVTGELFFGEGSRLTVL.

This clonotype has just a few counts. The chain recombines TRBV3-1 with TRBJ2-1; 8 bases agree with TRBD2. Looked up from germline, CDR1 is LGHDT and CDR2 is YNNKEL (reference sequence). With 1 base clipped from V and 7 bases from J, the junction kept 6 bases outside the gene matches. The CDR3 totals 15 residues. CDR3 amino acids: CASSQVAGGGNEQFF. In DNA form, the CDR3 reads TGTGCCAGCAGCCAAGTTGCGGGAGGAGGAAATGAGCAGTTCTTC.

This clonotype was counted at least ten times. V is TRBV7-9 and J is TRBJ1-4; D perhaps matches TRBD1 (5 bases). The CDR3 consists of 20 residues. Germline CDR1 SEHNR, CDR2 FQNEAQ (reference sequence). V gave up 1 base and J gave up 3 bases, with 24 bases separating them. CDR3 in amino acids: CASSLGLWRGTVQSNEKLFF. The CDR3 DNA reads TGTGCCAGCAGCTTAGGTCTCTGGAGGGGAACAGTTCAATCTAATGAAAAACTGTTTTTT.

The table lists this clonotype with a few counts. The chain joins TRBV29-1 to TRBJ1-5; D uncertain. The CDR3 is 14 amino acids. Per germline, CDR1 SQVTM and CDR2 ANQGSEA. V lost 7 bases and J lost 5, with 18 bases in between. CDR3 sequence (DNA): TGCAGCGCTCAACATAATATAGCATATCAGCCCCAGCATTTT. Translated: CSAQHNIAYQPQHF.

This clonotype was picked up many times. The chain carries TRBV6-6 and TRBJ2-1, with 10 bases lining up with TRBD1. V shed 10 bases and J 6 bases; nucleotides not matched to a gene: 9. Looked up from germline, CDR1 is MNHNY and CDR2 is SVGAGI (reference sequence). CDR3 length: 14 amino acids. The CDR3: CATLSRDRGNEQFF. The DNA of the CDR3 is TGTGCCACCCTTAGCCGGGACAGGGGCAATGAGCAGTTCTTC.

V gene TRBV7-3 combines with J gene TRBJ2-1; 9 bases line up with TRBD1. Germline V lookup: CDR1 SGHTA, CDR2 FQGTGA. The CDR3 totals 15 residues. With V trimmed by 5 bases and J by 2 bases, 4 bases remained unmatched. The CDR3 coding sequence is TGTGCCAGCAGCCCCGGACAGGGGCCCTACAATGAGCAGTTCTTC. Translated: CASSPGQGPYNEQFF.

This clonotype ranks as medium-sized. This chain connects TRBV28 to TRBJ1-5; D gene ambiguous. Germline V gene sequence: CDR1 MDHEN, CDR2 SYDVKM. Trimming stripped 5 bases from V and 3 bases from J, with 14 bases between. This CDR3 is built from 15 residues. The CDR3 DNA reads as TGTGCCAGCAGTGGGATCCCAAGCGACAATCAGCCCCAGCATTTT. Encoded protein: CASSGIPSDNQPQHF. Filled out from reference TRBV28 and TRBJ1-5, the complete variable domain reads DVKVTQSSRYLVKRTGEKVFLECVQDMDHENMFWYRQDPGLGLRLIYFSYDVKMKEKGDIPEGYSVSREKKERFSLILESASTNQTSMYLCASSGIPSDNQPQHFGDGTRLSIL.

This clonotype has a count of ten or more. The chain carries TRBV2 and TRBJ2-4; D may be TRBD2 (7 bases). Germline-derived CDR1 and CDR2 are SNHLY and FYNNEI. V lost 3 bases and J lost 6, with 12 bases in between. CDR3 length equals 14 residues. CDR3 residues: CASSEGGGGNIQYF. The DNA for the CDR3 is TGTGCCAGCAGTGAGGGAGGGGGAGGAAACATTCAGTACTTC.